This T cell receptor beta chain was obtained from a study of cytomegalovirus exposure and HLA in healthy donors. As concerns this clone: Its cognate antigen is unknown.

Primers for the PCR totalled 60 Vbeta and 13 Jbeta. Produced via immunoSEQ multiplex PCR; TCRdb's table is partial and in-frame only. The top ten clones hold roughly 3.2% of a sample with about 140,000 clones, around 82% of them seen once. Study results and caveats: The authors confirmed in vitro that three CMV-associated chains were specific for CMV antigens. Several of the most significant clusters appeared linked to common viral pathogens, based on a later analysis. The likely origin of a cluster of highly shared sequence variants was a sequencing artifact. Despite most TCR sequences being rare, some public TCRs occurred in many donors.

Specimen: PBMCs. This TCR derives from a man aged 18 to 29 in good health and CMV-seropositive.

The CDR3 sequence: CASSSGEQLEQYF. CDR3 sequence (DNA): TGTGCCAGCTCCTCAGGGGAGCAGCTCGAGCAGTACTTC. J is TRBJ2-7 and V is TRBV7-9; possible D gene TRBD1, 6 bases. The V and J ends lost 8 bases and 6 bases respectively, with 17 bases between them. Germline lookup yields CDR1 SEHNR and CDR2 FQNEAQ (reference sequence). The CDR3 runs 13 residues.